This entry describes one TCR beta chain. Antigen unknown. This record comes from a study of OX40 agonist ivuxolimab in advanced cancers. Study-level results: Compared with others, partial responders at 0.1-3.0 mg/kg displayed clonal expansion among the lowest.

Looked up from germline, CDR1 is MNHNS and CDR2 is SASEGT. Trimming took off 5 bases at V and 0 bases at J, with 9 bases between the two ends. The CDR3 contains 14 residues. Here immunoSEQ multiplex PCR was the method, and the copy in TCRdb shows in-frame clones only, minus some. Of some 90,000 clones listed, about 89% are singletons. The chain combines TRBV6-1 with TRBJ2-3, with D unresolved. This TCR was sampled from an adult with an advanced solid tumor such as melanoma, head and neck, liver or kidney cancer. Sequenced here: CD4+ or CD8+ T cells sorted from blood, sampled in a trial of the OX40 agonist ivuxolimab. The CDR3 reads CASSLPWSTDTQYF. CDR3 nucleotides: TGTGCCAGCAGTCTGCCGTGGAGCACAGATACGCAGTATTTT.